This T cell receptor (beta chain) emerged from a study of T cell responses to AZD1222 COVID-19 vaccine. Study-wide results and limits: Mostly white British, mostly female donors; authors suggested clonal diversity may be underestimated.

The ends were cut back, 6 bases at V and 3 bases at J, with 10 bases in the middle. The CDR3 runs 12 residues. Germline assignment: CDR1 SGHDT and CDR2 YYEEEE. This clone was counted between two and nine times. Its antigen is unknown. Using immunoSEQ multiplex PCR, the repertoire was profiled, and TCRdb retains in-frame clones only, with some absent. The table lists around 84,000 clones, 88% of them singletons. This TCR derives from an adult in good health. V gene TRBV5-6 combines with J gene TRBJ2-7; no reliable D call. Sequencing was performed on peripheral blood, taken on day 0 of AZD1222 vaccination. The chain's CDR3 is CASTSRHYEQYF. For the CDR3, the DNA is TGTGCCAGCACCTCCCGCCACTACGAGCAGTACTTC.